The rows below give T cell receptor beta chains drawn from one sample of a study of blood T cell repertoires in COVID-19. Profiled with immunoSEQ multiplex PCR; TCRdb holds only in-frame clones, not every one. The sample lists 61,000 or so clones, approximately 79% occurring once. Sequenced: peripheral blood. The receptors here all came from a woman in her seventies with acute or convalescent COVID-19. The conserved cysteine and the conserved F or W are not part of the CDR3 here. A D gene is named only where the DNA matches it firmly.

V gene	J gene	D gene	CDR3 protein
TRBV9	TRBJ2-3	NA	ASSVVLADDPY
TRBV19	TRBJ2-7	NA	ASSLVDRSSSYEQY
TRBV19	TRBJ1-1	TRBD1	ASSSPNRGTEAF
TRBV6-5	TRBJ2-2	NA	ASSYISGELF
TRBV9	TRBJ2-2	TRBD2	ASSATGLAGTGELF
TRBV19	TRBJ2-2	TRBD2	ASTQRTSGGITTGELF
TRBV6-5	TRBJ2-5	NA	ASIKYQGGETQY
TRBV7-8	TRBJ1-1	TRBD1	ASSPDRDNTEAF
TRBV9	TRBJ2-7	NA	ASSPARGASYEQY
TRBV5-8	TRBJ2-3	TRBD2	ASSGGLGDTDTQY
TRBV24-1	TRBJ1-1	NA	ATSSGEIGTEAF
TRBV6-6	TRBJ2-7	NA	ASSGRDYEQY
TRBV7-3	TRBJ2-2	TRBD2	ASSPQPGTSGNTGELF
TRBV13	TRBJ2-2	NA	ASSLRRAPGSPQLF
TRBV5-4	TRBJ2-3	TRBD2	ASSFGGGTDTQY
TRBV9	TRBJ2-7	NA	ASSVGMGAIDEQY